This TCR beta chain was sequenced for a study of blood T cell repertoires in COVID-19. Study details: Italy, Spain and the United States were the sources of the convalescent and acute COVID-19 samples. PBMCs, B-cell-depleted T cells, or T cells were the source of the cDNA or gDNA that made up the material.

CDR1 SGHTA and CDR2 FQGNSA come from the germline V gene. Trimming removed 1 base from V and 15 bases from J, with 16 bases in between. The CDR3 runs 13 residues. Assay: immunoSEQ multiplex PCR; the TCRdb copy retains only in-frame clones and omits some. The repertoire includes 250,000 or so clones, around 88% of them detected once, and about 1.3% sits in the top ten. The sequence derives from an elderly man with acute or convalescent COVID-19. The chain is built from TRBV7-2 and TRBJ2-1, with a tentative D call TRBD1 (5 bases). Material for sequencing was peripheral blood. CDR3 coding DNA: TGTGCCAGCAGCTTAGATCAGGGCCGTAATGCGTTCTTC. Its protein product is CASSLDQGRNAFF. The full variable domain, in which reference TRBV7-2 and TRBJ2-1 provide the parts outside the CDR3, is GAGVSQSPSNKVTEKGKDVELRCDPISGHTALYWYRQSLGQGLEFLIYFQGNSAPDKSGLPSDRFSAERTGGSVSTLTIQRTQQEDSAVYLCASSLDQGRNAFFGPGTRLTVL.